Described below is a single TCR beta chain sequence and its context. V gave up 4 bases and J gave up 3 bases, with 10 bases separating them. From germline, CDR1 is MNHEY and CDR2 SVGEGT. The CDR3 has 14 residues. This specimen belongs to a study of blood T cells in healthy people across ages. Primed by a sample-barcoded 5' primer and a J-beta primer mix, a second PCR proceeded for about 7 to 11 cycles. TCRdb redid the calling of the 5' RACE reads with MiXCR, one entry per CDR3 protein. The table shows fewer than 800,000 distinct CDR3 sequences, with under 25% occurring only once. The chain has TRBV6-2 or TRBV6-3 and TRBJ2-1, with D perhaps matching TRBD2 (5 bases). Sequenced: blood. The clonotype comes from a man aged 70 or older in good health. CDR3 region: CASSLQEDYNEQFF. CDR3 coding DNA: TGTGCCAGCAGTTTGCAGGAGGACTACAATGAGCAGTTCTTC.